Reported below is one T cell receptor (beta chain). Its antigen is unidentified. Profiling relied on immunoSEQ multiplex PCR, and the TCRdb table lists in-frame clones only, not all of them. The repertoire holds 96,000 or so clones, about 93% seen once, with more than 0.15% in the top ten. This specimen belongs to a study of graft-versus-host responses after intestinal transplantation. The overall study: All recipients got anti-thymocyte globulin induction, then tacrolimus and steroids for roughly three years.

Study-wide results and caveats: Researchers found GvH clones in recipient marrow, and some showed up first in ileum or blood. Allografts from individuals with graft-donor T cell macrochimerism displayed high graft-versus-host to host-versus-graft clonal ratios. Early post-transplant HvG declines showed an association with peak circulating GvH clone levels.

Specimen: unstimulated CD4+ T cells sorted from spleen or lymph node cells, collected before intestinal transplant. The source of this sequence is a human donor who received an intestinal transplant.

DNA for the CDR3: TGTGCCAGCAGTTACTGGGGCAGATATAGCAATCAGCCCCAGCATTTT. It specifies CASSYWGRYSNQPQHF. The genes are TRBV6-5 and TRBJ1-5, with D possibly TRBD1 on 5 matching bases. The V end was cut by 1 base, the J end by 0 bases, with 10 bases between. From germline, CDR1 is MNHEY and CDR2 SVGAGI. The CDR3 runs to 16 residues.